A selection of T cell receptor beta chains follows, all from one sample in a study of T cell clusters in autoimmune cytopenias. TCRdb reprocessed the multiplex PCR reads and keeps a single row for each CDR3 protein, giving no DNA. Its listing shows over 2,500 distinct CDR3 sequences. The sequenced sample consisted of peripheral blood. The origin of the receptors is a human donor with an autoimmune cytopenia or autoimmune hepatitis (not recorded which). The CDR3 runs from the conserved cysteine through the conserved F or W. A row's size may be missing; if present it is once, few, many or a size class.

j_call v_call clone_size cdr3_aa
TRBJ2-1 TRBV4-2 medium-sized CASSQVIGTSGHEQFF
TRBJ2-1 TRBV15 medium-sized CATSDQQGVGQFF
TRBJ2-7 TRBV5-5 medium-sized CASSTHATGPYEQYF
TRBJ1-5 TRBV7-2 . CASSSLTNQPQHF
TRBJ2-1 TRBV7-6 . CASSRGTSGGADEQFF
TRBJ2-7 TRBV27 medium-sized CASRRGTGGYEQYF
TRBJ2-7 TRBV20-1 medium-sized CSANHIQTGTSGYEQYF
TRBJ1-5 TRBV27 medium-sized CASSLSGDNQPQHF
TRBJ2-5 TRBV29-1 large CSGTGQVHTQYF
TRBJ1-1 TRBV18 medium-sized CASSVSGTGAEAFF
TRBJ1-2 TRBV19 medium-sized CASSIDGGPGGYGYTF
TRBJ2-5 TRBV24-1 . CATSDLRSPQETQYF
TRBJ1-1 TRBV6-5 medium-sized CASSSPPGVPNTEAFF
TRBJ2-3 TRBV7-6 . CANSLSGGGTDTQYF
TRBJ2-6 TRBV6-1 medium-sized CASSEDSSGANVLTF
TRBJ2-7 TRBV11-2 . CASSNPGGGLYEQYF
TRBJ2-7 TRBV5-1 medium-sized CASSETDTYEQYF
TRBJ2-2 TRBV19 medium-sized CASSIGGAAHTGELFF
TRBJ2-2 TRBV20-1 medium-sized CRALMNTGELFF
TRBJ2-5 TRBV12-3/TRBV12-4 . CPSSLAGDQETQYF
TRBJ1-6 TRBV6-2/TRBV6-3 . CASSYTRGGSPLHF
TRBJ2-7 TRBV7-2 medium-sized CASSGQEYEQYF
TRBJ2-5 TRBV9 . CASSVAVGQTQYF
TRBJ2-3 TRBV5-4 medium-sized CASSLAGGDTQYF
TRBJ2-7 TRBV5-4 medium-sized CASSLDRYEQYF
TRBJ2-1 TRBV4-3 medium-sized CASSQEGWNEQFF
TRBJ1-2 TRBV18 medium-sized CASSPPGREDYGYTF
TRBJ2-5 TRBV12-3/TRBV12-4 medium-sized CASSLRRQQETQYF
TRBJ2-3 TRBV12-3/TRBV12-4 . CATSESGGLTDTQYF
TRBJ1-6 TRBV27 medium-sized CASSLYRDSPLHF
TRBJ1-2 TRBV6-2/TRBV6-3 medium-sized CASRRAESYTF
TRBJ1-2 TRBV24-1 medium-sized CATSDSTEDYGYTF
TRBJ2-1 TRBV19 medium-sized CASSTGEWDNEQFF
TRBJ1-5 TRBV29-1 medium-sized CSVADGNNQPQHF
TRBJ2-1 TRBV5-4 medium-sized CASSWTSGGYNEQFF
TRBJ1-4 TRBV6-6 . CASSRGGRGITNEKLFF
TRBJ2-2 TRBV27 medium-sized CASSLRGYGWNTGELFF
TRBJ2-1 TRBV30 large CAVGGPYNEQFF
TRBJ2-1 TRBV20-1 . CSASTNLAGDYNEQFF
TRBJ2-1 TRBV6-2/TRBV6-3 medium-sized CASSYSGPRDEQFF
TRBJ1-2 TRBV4-2 medium-sized CASSQGTGVGYTF
TRBJ1-3 TRBV27 medium-sized CASRREAGNTIYF
TRBJ2-1 TRBV12-3/TRBV12-4 . CASSLMELYNEQFF
TRBJ2-2 TRBV7-9 . CASSFGVGELFF
TRBJ1-1 TRBV14 medium-sized CASSARGTEAFF
TRBJ2-7 TRBV11-2 . CASSPTRTSGAGEQYF
TRBJ2-5 TRBV5-4 medium-sized CASYTGTSGGETQYF
TRBJ1-4 TRBV10-3 medium-sized CATGGGQGDEKLFF
TRBJ1-2 TRBV10-3 medium-sized CAIKVVRDDGYTF
TRBJ2-1 TRBV6-2/TRBV6-3 medium-sized CASSSGLAGGYEQFF
TRBJ2-6 TRBV12-3/TRBV12-4 medium-sized CASSPQSSGANVLTF
TRBJ2-1 TRBV6-6 medium-sized CASSYTLEGDNEQFF
TRBJ2-5 TRBV13 medium-sized CASSLRQYQETQYF
TRBJ1-3 TRBV18 medium-sized CASSGEREGNTIYF